A single sample is the source of the 30 T cell receptor beta chains below, sequenced in a study of shared clonotypes between healthy human individuals. Profiling relied on immunoSEQ multiplex PCR, and the TCRdb table lists in-frame clones only, not all of them. The repertoire holds approximately 700,000 clones, with about three quarters as singletons. Sequenced sample: memory CD4+ T cells sorted from blood. Subset described: CD45RA-negative fraction. These receptors all come from a woman aged 25 to 45 in good health.

This clone was counted between two and nine times. The rearrangement joins TRBV28 to TRBJ2-1; 14 bases fit TRBD2. The CDR3 is 14 amino acids. J was trimmed by 9 bases and V by 5 bases; bases with no gene match: 3. Germline CDR1 and CDR2: MDHEN and SYDVKM. The CDR3 sequence: CASSRLAGGSEQFF. CDR3 nucleotide sequence: TGTGCCAGCAGTCGACTAGCGGGGGGGAGTGAGCAGTTCTTC. The whole variable domain, filled in from reference TRBV28 and TRBJ2-1, reads DVKVTQSSRYLVKRTGEKVFLECVQDMDHENMFWYRQDPGLGLRLIYFSYDVKMKEKGDIPEGYSVSREKKERFSLILESASTNQTSMYLCASSRLAGGSEQFFGPGTRLTVL.

The chain couples TRBV11-2 to TRBJ1-1, with TRBD1 identical over 7 bases. The trim removed 3 bases at V and 1 base at J, leaving 5 bases unmatched. Germline CDR1 and CDR2: SGHAT and FQNNGV. The CDR3 runs to 15 residues. For the CDR3, the DNA is TGTGCCAGCAGCTTTTACAGGGGCGGGAACACTGAAGCTTTCTTT. This encodes CASSFYRGGNTEAFF. The whole variable domain, filled in from reference TRBV11-2 and TRBJ1-1, reads EAGVAQSPRYKIIEKRQSVAFWCNPISGHATLYWYQQILGQGPKLLIQFQNNGVVDDSQLPKDRFSAERLKGVDSTLKIQPAKLEDSAVYLCASSFYRGGNTEAFFGQGTRLTVV.

This clone was picked up a small number of times. Other nucleotide sequences in the sample specify the same CDR3. The chain combines TRBV28 with TRBJ1-5; D unclear. V was cut by 6 bases and J by 2 bases, with 11 bases left in between. The CDR3 totals 14 residues. The germline V gene encodes CDR1 MDHEN and CDR2 SYDVKM. The DNA for the CDR3 is TGTGCCAGCAGAAAGGGAGTTGGCAATCAGCCCCAGCATTTT. This translates into CASRKGVGNQPQHF.

V gene TRBV11-2 combines with J gene TRBJ1-2; TRBD1 might be the D (5 bases). The V gene lost 5 bases and the J gene lost 3 bases, with 10 bases spanning the gap. CDR3 length equals 13 residues. CDR1 is SGHAT, CDR2 FQNNGV, per germline. The CDR3: CASSRIGDYGYTF. The CDR3, as DNA: TGTGCCAGCAGCCGGATAGGGGACTATGGCTACACCTTC.

The chain is built from TRBV4-1 and TRBJ1-2, with D possibly being TRBD1 (5 bases). The germline V and J ends were trimmed by 6 bases and 5 bases, with 19 bases remaining between them. Germline lookup yields CDR1 MGHRA and CDR2 YSYEKL. There are 15 residues in the CDR3. CDR3 loop: CASSATWQGAYGYTF. The DNA for the CDR3 is TGCGCCAGCAGTGCTACCTGGCAGGGAGCTTATGGCTACACCTTC.

The chain couples TRBV7-8 to TRBJ2-6; 7 nucleotides match TRBD1. The CDR3 covers 18 residues. Trimming cost V 4 bases and J 1 base; bases outside gene matches: 10. Germline CDR1 is SGHVS and CDR2 is FQNEAQ. CDR3 bases: TGTGCCAGCAGCTCATACCGGGACAGCCCTTCTGGGGCCAACGTCCTGACTTTC. It codes for CASSSYRDSPSGANVLTF.

This sequence joins TRBV4-1 and TRBJ1-1; D is possibly TRBD1 (6 bases). The germline CDR1 and CDR2 sequences are MGHRA and YSYEKL. CDR3 size: 15 residues. The germline V and J ends were trimmed by 4 bases and 7 bases, with 19 bases remaining between them. This chain's CDR3 is CASSPAGQTFFEAFF. The CDR3 nucleotides read TGCGCCAGCAGCCCCGCCGGACAGACTTTTTTTGAAGCTTTCTTT.

The chain links TRBV11-1 to TRBJ2-3; 12 bases map to TRBD2. V trimming: 5 bases; J trimming: 4 bases; junction bases outside the gene matches: 10. CDR3 length: 17 residues. The germline V gene encodes CDR1 SGHAT and CDR2 FQDESV (reference sequence). The CDR3 nucleotides read TGTGCCAGCAGCGCTCACCCCGGGACTAGCGGGTCAGATACGCAGTATTTT. It codes for CASSAHPGTSGSDTQYF.

This clone was recorded at least ten times. This CDR3 is also generated by other DNA sequences in the sample. The rearrangement links TRBV5-1 to TRBJ2-5, with TRBD1 matching over 8 bases. With the DNA end fitting TRBJ2-7 better, the J assignment may be wrong. The CDR3 totals 14 residues. Germline-derived CDR1 and CDR2 are SGHRS and YFSETQ. CDR3 bases: TGCGCCAGCAGCTTAGGACAGGGACCTTACGAGCAGTACTTC. It encodes CASSLGQGPYEQYF.

V usage is TRBV2 and J usage is TRBJ2-3, with TRBD2 matching 12 bases. The CDR3 length is 16 residues. Looked up from germline, CDR1 is SNHLY and CDR2 is FYNNEI. The ends lost 8 bases at V and 2 bases at J; junction bases unmatched: 8. The CDR3 protein is CASWGTSGWDTDTQYF. The CDR3, as DNA: TGTGCCAGCTGGGGGACTAGCGGGTGGGACACAGATACGCAGTATTTT.

As for this clone: A junction boundary mismatches the germline segment, possibly from a read error. The gene calls are TRBV29-1 and TRBJ2-4; no reliable D call. CDR1 and CDR2 from the germline V gene are SQVTM and ANQGSEA. This CDR3 comprises 11 residues. The CDR3 protein is CSAEIPPRWYF. The CDR3 nucleotides are TGCAGCGCTGAAATCCCCCCTCGTTGGTACTTC.

The V and J genes are TRBV29-1 and TRBJ1-5; no clear D. Per the germline V gene, CDR1 is SQVTM and CDR2 is ANQGSEA. The V and J ends lost 4 bases and 4 bases respectively, with 11 bases between them. The CDR3 sequence is 13 residues long. CDR3 amino acids: CSVAFRVNQPQHF. The CDR3 nucleotides read TGCAGCGTTGCGTTTAGGGTAAATCAGCCCCAGCATTTT.

The chain employs TRBV19 and TRBJ1-1, with D hard to call. The V gene lost 7 bases and the J gene lost 3 bases, with 9 bases spanning the gap. Per the germline V gene, CDR1 is LNHDA and CDR2 is SQIVND (reference sequence). The CDR3 is 12 amino acids. The CDR3 here is CASKEQYTEAFF. CDR3 sequence (DNA): TGTGCCAGTAAGGAGCAGTACACTGAAGCTTTCTTT.

The V gene is TRBV7-9, the J gene TRBJ2-3, with TRBD2 identical over 8 bases. The CDR3 is 16 residues long. V lost 6 bases to trimming and J lost 1 base; unmatched junction nucleotides: 9. Per germline, CDR1 SEHNR and CDR2 FQNEAQ (reference sequence). The CDR3 DNA sequence: TGTGCCAGCAGGTCCCCCCCGACTAGCGGCACAGATACGCAGTATTTT. Protein sequence: CASRSPPTSGTDTQYF.

This chain links TRBV7-8 with TRBJ1-1, with 8 bases matching TRBD1. Germline loops: CDR1 SGHVS, CDR2 FQNEAQ. After removal of 2 bases from V and 5 bases from J, the junction contained 10 bases not matched to a gene. CDR3 size: 16 residues. CDR3 in DNA: TGTGCCAGCAGCTTAAAGCTCCAGGGGGCTAGTACTGAAGCTTTCTTT. Translated, it gives CASSLKLQGASTEAFF.

The CDR3 reads CASSPAPWNTIYF. In nucleotides, the CDR3 is TGTGCCAGCAGCCCGGCCCCCTGGAACACCATATATTTT. This chain uses TRBV9 with TRBJ1-3; no firm D call. This CDR3 region has 13 residues. V was cut by 4 bases and J by 7 bases, with 12 bases left in between. Germline loops: CDR1 SGDLS, CDR2 YYNGEE.

This clone was seen only a few times. The chain is built from TRBV15 and TRBJ2-1, with 8 nucleotides matching TRBD2. Germline assignment: CDR1 LNHNV and CDR2 YYDKDF (reference sequence). There are 18 residues in the CDR3. With 5 bases clipped from V and 0 bases from J, the junction kept 12 bases outside the gene matches. The CDR3 reads CATSRRASGPVSYNEQFF. CDR3 DNA sequence: TGTGCCACCAGCCGACGCGCTAGCGGGCCCGTCTCCTACAATGAGCAGTTCTTC.

This rearrangement joins TRBV29-1 to TRBJ1-2, with unresolved D. The CDR3 totals 12 residues. Looked up from germline, CDR1 is SQVTM and CDR2 is ANQGSEA. Trimming shortened V by 4 bases and J by 3 bases, and 9 bases separated the two germline ends. CDR3 nucleotides: TGCAGCGTTGCCAGGAGCGACTATGGCTACACCTTC. Its translation: CSVARSDYGYTF.

This chain connects TRBV6-6 to TRBJ2-1, with D possibly TRBD2 on 6 matching bases. The CDR3 contains 14 residues. Looked up from germline, CDR1 is MNHNY and CDR2 is SVGAGI (reference sequence). The V gene lost 5 bases and the J gene lost 2 bases, with 10 bases spanning the gap. CDR3 sequence reads: CASSHGGAYNEQFF. The CDR3 bases are TGTGCCAGCAGTCACGGCGGGGCCTACAATGAGCAGTTCTTC.

V usage is TRBV5-4 and J usage is TRBJ2-2; D not resolved. This CDR3 region has 16 residues. From germline, CDR1 is SGHNT and CDR2 YYREEE (reference sequence). Between the trimmed V and J ends, which lost 1 base and 4 bases, there was a span of 14 bases. CDR3 sequence: CASSLFGLSVTGELFF. The CDR3 nucleotides are TGTGCCAGCAGCTTGTTCGGGCTGTCGGTCACCGGGGAGCTGTTTTTT.

This clone came up a few times. The chain joins TRBV4-2 to TRBJ2-7; TRBD2 agrees at 9 bases. V trimming: 5 bases; J trimming: 3 bases; junction bases outside the gene matches: 11. Germline V gene lookup returns CDR1 LGHNA and CDR2 YNFKEQ. The CDR3 totals 16 residues. CDR3 sequence: CASSSRAGREGYEQYF. The CDR3 DNA reads TGTGCCAGCAGCTCCCGGGCAGGGCGGGAGGGCTACGAGCAGTACTTC.

V and J are TRBV19 and TRBJ2-7; D is unresolved. Germline assignment: CDR1 LNHDA and CDR2 SQIVND (reference sequence). Trimming took off 4 bases at V and 0 bases at J, with 10 bases between the two ends. This CDR3 is 14 amino acids long. CDR3: CASSKSSDSYEQYF. In DNA, the CDR3 is TGTGCCAGTAGTAAGTCCTCTGACTCCTACGAGCAGTACTTC.

The V call is TRBV27, the J call TRBJ2-5; D ambiguous. This CDR3 contains 14 residues. From germline, CDR1 is MNHEY and CDR2 SMNVEV (reference sequence). The ends were cut back, 6 bases at V and 5 bases at J, with 16 bases in the middle. CDR3 sequence reads: CASRAVGTGETQYF. The CDR3 bases are TGTGCCAGCAGGGCCGTAGGCACCGGGGAGACCCAGTACTTC.

The V and J genes are TRBV11-2 and TRBJ1-1; D is uncertain. Germline-derived CDR1 and CDR2 are SGHAT and FQNNGV. V was pared by 1 base and J by 0 bases, with 9 bases between. CDR3 length: 15 residues. CDR3 sequence: CASSLAGVMNTEAFF. The CDR3, as DNA: TGTGCCAGCAGCTTAGCGGGCGTAATGAACACTGAAGCTTTCTTT.

Ten or more counts support this clone. The rearrangement links TRBV27 to TRBJ2-4; maybe TRBD2 (5 bases). The CDR3 spans 16 residues. The germline V gene has CDR1 MNHEY and CDR2 SMNVEV (reference sequence). V was shortened by 4 bases and J by 6 bases, with 19 bases between the two germline ends. The CDR3, as DNA: TGTGCCAGCAGTTCCGCGTGGACCCCAAGCGGAAACATTCAGTACTTC. Its translation is CASSSAWTPSGNIQYF.

The CDR3 DNA reads TGTGCCAGTAGTATCATGGGCGCCAGCAATCAGCCCCAGCATTTT. Protein: CASSIMGASNQPQHF. The rearrangement uses TRBV19 and TRBJ1-5, with no clear D. From germline, CDR1 is LNHDA and CDR2 SQIVND (reference sequence). The CDR3 extends over 15 amino acids. V lost 3 bases to trimming and J lost 1 base, with 10 bases between them.

The chain has TRBV29-1 and TRBJ2-5; D gene uncertain. V lost 4 bases and J lost 0, with 12 bases in between. The CDR3 has 14 amino acids. Germline values: CDR1 SQVTM, CDR2 ANQGSEA. CDR3 in amino acids: CSVGSGAYQETQYF. As DNA, the CDR3 is TGCAGCGTTGGATCCGGAGCGTACCAAGAGACCCAGTACTTC.

The V call is TRBV19, the J call TRBJ2-3; no clear D gene. There are 14 residues in the CDR3. Germline lookup yields CDR1 LNHDA and CDR2 SQIVND (reference sequence). Trimming left V 5 bases short and J 5 bases short, with 14 bases between. This chain's CDR3 is CASSDPPGRDTQYF. The CDR3 DNA is TGTGCCAGTAGTGACCCCCCCGGTAGAGATACGCAGTATTTT.

Comment on this clone: This same CDR3 is encoded by further DNA sequences in the sample. The rearrangement uses TRBV11-3 and TRBJ2-2, with TRBD1 matching over 9 bases. Trimming cost V 5 bases and J 5 bases; bases outside gene matches: 3. CDR3 length: 14 amino acids. CDR1 and CDR2 (germline): SGHNT, YENEEA. Written as DNA, the CDR3 is TGTGCCAGCAGCCCGGGGACAGGGACCGGGGAGCTGTTTTTT. It codes for CASSPGTGTGELFF.

CDR3 sequence reads: CASSLAGRAAGELFF. DNA of the CDR3: TGTGCCAGCTCTCTAGCGGGAAGGGCCGCCGGGGAGCTGTTTTTT. The chain has TRBV2 and TRBJ2-2; TRBD2 matches at 9 bases. Germline CDR1 and CDR2: SNHLY and FYNNEI. The junction had 10 bases not matched to a gene; V was cut back by 8 bases and J by 6 bases. The CDR3 runs to 15 residues.